This entry lists 18 T cell receptor beta chains sequenced from one sample in a study of CD8+CD57+ T cells in acquired aplastic anemia. Whoever was chosen for sequencing had shown CD8+CD57+ cell expansion by flow cytometry. The template used for profiling TCR beta VDJ and CDR3 was genomic DNA. TCRdb independently ran MiXCR on the reads; one entry per CDR3 protein. The sample has over 150,000 distinct CDR3 sequences, roughly three fifths seen once. Sample: sorted CD4+, CD8+, or CD8+CD57+ T cells (not recorded which) from PBMCs. Receptors originate from a human donor with aplastic anemia.

Worth noting for this clonotype: The junction departs from the called germline gene at one end, perhaps through a read error. The chain uses TRBV10-1 and TRBJ2-5; D unclear. This CDR3 contains 14 residues. Germline CDR1 WNHNN, CDR2 SYGVQD (reference sequence). The chain's CDR3 is CACSVLSAKETQYF. Here the CDR3 DNA reads TGCGCCTGCAGTGTTCTTTCCGCAAAAGAGACCCAGTACTTC.

The DNA of the CDR3 is TGTGCCAGCAGTTGGGGACAGGGGGCATACGAGCAGTACTTC. It yields the protein CASSWGQGAYEQYF. The chain couples TRBV27 to TRBJ2-7; 12 bases match TRBD1. Germline V gene data show CDR1 as MNHEY and CDR2 as SMNVEV (reference sequence). The CDR3 extends over 14 amino acids. V shed 4 bases, J shed 4 bases, and the junction held 2 bases outside the gene matches.

The genes are TRBV20-1 and TRBJ2-7, with 10 bases aligning to TRBD2. Germline lookup yields CDR1 DFQATT and CDR2 SNEGSKA (reference sequence). This CDR3 region has 15 residues. V was clipped by 6 bases and J by 3 bases; unmatched bases: 11. CDR3 sequence reads: CSASDLLAGDYEQYF. The CDR3 nucleotides are TGCAGTGCCTCCGACCTTCTAGCGGGGGACTACGAGCAGTACTTC.

In this sample, this clonotype turned up once. This chain joins TRBV10-1 and TRBJ2-2; no clear D gene. The V gene lost 8 bases and the J gene lost 3 bases, with 10 bases spanning the gap. The CDR3 totals 13 residues. Germline lookup yields CDR1 WNHNN and CDR2 SYGVQD (reference sequence). CDR3 DNA sequence: TGCGCCAGCGAGAAGTTTGACACCGGGGAGCTGTTTTTT. As protein: CASEKFDTGELFF.

The chain links TRBV7-2 to TRBJ2-7, with a weak D call TRBD2 (6 bases). V was cut by 7 bases and J by 3 bases, with 10 bases left in between. Germline-derived CDR1 and CDR2 are SGHTA and FQGNSA. The CDR3 is 12 amino acids. CDR3 DNA sequence: TGTGCCAGCAACAGCGGGTACTACGAGCAGTACTTC. The encoded protein is CASNSGYYEQYF.

The sample holds a few counts of this clonotype. The V call is TRBV2, the J call TRBJ1-5; D unclear. The CDR3 totals 14 residues. In germline, CDR1 is SNHLY, CDR2 FYNNEI. Deletions cut 5 bases from V and 2 bases from J, with 10 bases between. The CDR3, as DNA: TGTGCCAGCAGTCTGGACGGGGGCAATCAGCCCCAGCATTTT. Its translation: CASSLDGGNQPQHF.

The rearrangement links TRBV29-1 to TRBJ2-7, with D possibly TRBD1 on 5 matching bases. The CDR3 has 13 residues. V was trimmed by 7 bases and J by 2 bases, leaving 15 bases between them. Germline V gene data show CDR1 as SQVTM and CDR2 as ANQGSEA. CDR3 loop: CSARTLGTYEQYF. The CDR3 coding sequence is TGCAGCGCCCGGACACTTGGGACCTACGAGCAGTACTTC.

This chain connects TRBV7-2 to TRBJ2-3, with TRBD1 matching over 8 bases. Germline values: CDR1 SGHTA, CDR2 FQGNSA. With 4 bases clipped from V and 3 bases from J, the junction kept 6 bases outside the gene matches. The CDR3 sequence is 15 residues long. The CDR3 loop reads CASSSFGQGTDTQYF. DNA for the CDR3: TGTGCCAGCAGCTCCTTTGGACAGGGTACAGATACGCAGTATTTT.

The chain couples TRBV15 to TRBJ1-5; D is ambiguous. The CDR3 sequence is 12 residues long. V lost 4 bases and J lost 4, with 5 bases in between. Germline CDR1 reads LNHNV; CDR2 reads YYDKDF (reference sequence). The CDR3 loop is CATSNLNQPQHF. In DNA form, the CDR3 reads TGTGCCACCAGCAATTTAAATCAGCCCCAGCATTTT.

This clonotype was counted many times. This chain connects TRBV7-3 to TRBJ1-6; D is unclear. Germline V CDR1 and CDR2: SGHTA, FQGTGA. The germline V and J ends were trimmed by 5 bases and 7 bases, with 9 bases remaining between them. This CDR3 is built from 13 residues. CDR3 protein: CASSPAPNSPLHF. For the CDR3, the DNA is TGTGCCAGCAGCCCAGCCCCGAATTCACCCCTCCACTTT.

V usage is TRBV2 and J usage is TRBJ2-3; a weak D match, TRBD2 (6 bases). Germline V lookup: CDR1 SNHLY, CDR2 FYNNEI. V shed 7 bases and J shed 0 bases, with 14 bases lying between them. This CDR3 spans 15 amino acids. The CDR3 spells CASTPWGTSTDTQYF. In DNA form, the CDR3 reads TGTGCCAGCACCCCGTGGGGGACTAGCACAGATACGCAGTATTTT.

The gene calls are TRBV7-9 and TRBJ2-7; D is tentatively TRBD1 or TRBD2 (6 bases each). The CDR3 contains 13 residues. Germline loops: CDR1 SEHNR, CDR2 FQNEAQ (reference sequence). Trimming pared 5 bases from V and 2 bases from J, leaving 10 bases between. The CDR3 DNA reads as TGTGCCAGCAGCACTAGGGGGGCCTACGAGCAGTACTTC. This sequence encodes CASSTRGAYEQYF.

The CDR3 is CASSQDLNRGSLSYEQYF. Here the CDR3 DNA reads TGTGCCAGCAGCCAAGATTTGAACAGGGGGTCCCTCTCCTACGAGCAGTACTTC. V and J are TRBV3-1 and TRBJ2-7; 8 nucleotides align to TRBD1. J gave up 0 bases and V 0 bases, and 10 bases lay outside the gene matches. In germline, CDR1 is LGHDT, CDR2 YNNKEL (reference sequence). The CDR3 consists of 18 residues.

This clonotype was observed a few times. The V gene is TRBV10-3, the J gene TRBJ1-2; D gene unclear. The ends were cut back, 2 bases at V and 7 bases at J, with 8 bases in the middle. The CDR3 has 12 amino acids. CDR1 is ENHRY, CDR2 SYGVKD, per germline. DNA of the CDR3: TGTGCCATCAGTGAGGCTACATCTGGCTACACCTTC. Amino acids: CAISEATSGYTF.

CDR3 nucleotide sequence: TGTGCCAGCAGCCCCACGGGGGAGACCCAGTACTTC. Its protein product is CASSPTGETQYF. This chain joins TRBV7-8 and TRBJ2-5; a weak D match, TRBD2 (5 bases). The germline V gene encodes CDR1 SGHVS and CDR2 FQNEAQ. The CDR3 is made up of 12 amino acids. Trimming stripped 5 bases from V and 5 bases from J, with 9 bases between.

This chain joins TRBV7-2 and TRBJ2-7; D is tentatively TRBD1 or TRBD2 (7 bases each). Germline CDR1 and CDR2: SGHTA and FQGNSA. The CDR3 totals 15 residues. V lost 3 bases, J lost 3 bases, and 15 bases lay in between. CDR3 in amino acids: CASSLVRGGSYEQYF. The CDR3 DNA follows: TGTGCCAGCAGCTTGGTCAGGGGGGGGAGCTACGAGCAGTACTTC.

This clonotype has at least ten counts. This chain uses TRBV20-1 with TRBJ1-2; 7 positions agree with TRBD1. This CDR3 contains 14 residues. The J segment lost 0 bases and the V segment lost 4 bases, leaving 5 bases of the junction unmatched. Germline V gene lookup returns CDR1 DFQATT and CDR2 SNEGSKA (reference sequence). The CDR3 reads CSAITGEANYGYTF. The CDR3 DNA reads as TGCAGTGCTATCACAGGGGAGGCTAACTATGGCTACACCTTC.

The chain couples TRBV2 to TRBJ2-7; tentative D call: TRBD1 (6 bases). Trimming took off 6 bases at V and 5 bases at J, with 20 bases between the two ends. The CDR3 length is 15 residues. Germline lookup yields CDR1 SNHLY and CDR2 FYNNEI. The CDR3, as DNA: TGTGCCAGCAGCCCTAGTGGACAGAAGGGGGACGAGCAGTACTTC. This sequence encodes CASSPSGQKGDEQYF.